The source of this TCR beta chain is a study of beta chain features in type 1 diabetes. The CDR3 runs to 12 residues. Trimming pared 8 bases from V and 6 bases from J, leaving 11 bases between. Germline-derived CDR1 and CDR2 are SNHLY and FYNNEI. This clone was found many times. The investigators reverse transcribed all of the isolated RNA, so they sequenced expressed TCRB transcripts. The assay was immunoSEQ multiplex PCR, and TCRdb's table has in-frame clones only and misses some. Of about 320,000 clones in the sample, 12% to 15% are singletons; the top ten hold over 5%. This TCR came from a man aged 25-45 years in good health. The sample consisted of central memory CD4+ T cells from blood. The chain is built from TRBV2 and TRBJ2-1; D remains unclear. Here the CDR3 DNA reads TGTGCCAGCTCACCGTTAGTCAATGAGCAGTTCTTC. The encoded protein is CASSPLVNEQFF.